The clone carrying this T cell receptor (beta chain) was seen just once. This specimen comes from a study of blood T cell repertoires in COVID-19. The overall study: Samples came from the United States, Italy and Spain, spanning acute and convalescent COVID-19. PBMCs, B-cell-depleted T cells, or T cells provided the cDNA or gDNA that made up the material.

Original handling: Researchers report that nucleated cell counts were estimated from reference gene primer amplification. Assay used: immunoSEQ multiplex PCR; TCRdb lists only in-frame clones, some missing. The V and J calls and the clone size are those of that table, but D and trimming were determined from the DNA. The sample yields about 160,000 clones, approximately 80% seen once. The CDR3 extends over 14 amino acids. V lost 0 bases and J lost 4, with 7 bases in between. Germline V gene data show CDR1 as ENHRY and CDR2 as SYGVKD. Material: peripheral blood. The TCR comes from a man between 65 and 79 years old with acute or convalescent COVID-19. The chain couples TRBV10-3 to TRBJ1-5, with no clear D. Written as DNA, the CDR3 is TGTGCCATCAGTGAGTCAATGTCAAATCAGCCCCAGCATTTT. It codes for CAISESMSNQPQHF.